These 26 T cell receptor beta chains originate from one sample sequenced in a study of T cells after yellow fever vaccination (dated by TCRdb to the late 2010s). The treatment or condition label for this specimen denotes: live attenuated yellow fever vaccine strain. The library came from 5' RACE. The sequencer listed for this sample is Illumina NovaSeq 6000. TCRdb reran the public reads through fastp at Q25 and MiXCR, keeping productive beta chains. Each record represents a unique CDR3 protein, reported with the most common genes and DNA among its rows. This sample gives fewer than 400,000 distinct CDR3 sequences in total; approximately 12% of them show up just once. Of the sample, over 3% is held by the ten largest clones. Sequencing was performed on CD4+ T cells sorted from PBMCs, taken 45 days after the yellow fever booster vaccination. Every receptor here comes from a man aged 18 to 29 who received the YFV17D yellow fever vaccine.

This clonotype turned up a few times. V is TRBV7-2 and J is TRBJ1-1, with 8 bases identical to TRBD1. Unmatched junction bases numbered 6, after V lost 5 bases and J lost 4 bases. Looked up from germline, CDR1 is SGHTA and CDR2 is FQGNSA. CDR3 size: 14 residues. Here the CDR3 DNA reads TGTGCCAGCAGCCGGGACAGGCTAGGCACTGAAGCTTTCTTT. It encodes CASSRDRLGTEAFF.

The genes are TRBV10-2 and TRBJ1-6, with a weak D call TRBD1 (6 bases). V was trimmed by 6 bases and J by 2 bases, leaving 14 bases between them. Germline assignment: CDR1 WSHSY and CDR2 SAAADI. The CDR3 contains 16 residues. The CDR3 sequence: CASRGGGITYNSPLHF. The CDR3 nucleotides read TGCGCCAGCAGGGGAGGGGGGATCACCTATAATTCACCCCTCCACTTT.

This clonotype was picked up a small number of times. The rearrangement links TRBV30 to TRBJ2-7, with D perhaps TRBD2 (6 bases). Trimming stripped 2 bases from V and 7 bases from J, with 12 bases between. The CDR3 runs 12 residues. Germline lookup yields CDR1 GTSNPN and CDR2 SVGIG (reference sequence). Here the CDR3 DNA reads TGTGCCTGGAGTACCAGGGCGGGGGAGCAGTACTTC. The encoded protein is CAWSTRAGEQYF.

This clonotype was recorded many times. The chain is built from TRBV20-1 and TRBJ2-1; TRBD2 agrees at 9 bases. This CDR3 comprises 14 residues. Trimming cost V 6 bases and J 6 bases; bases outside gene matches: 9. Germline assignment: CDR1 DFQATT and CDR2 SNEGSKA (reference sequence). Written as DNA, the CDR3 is TGCAGTGCGGGGTCGCGGGGGGGCCGCAATGAGCAGTTCTTC. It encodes CSAGSRGGRNEQFF.

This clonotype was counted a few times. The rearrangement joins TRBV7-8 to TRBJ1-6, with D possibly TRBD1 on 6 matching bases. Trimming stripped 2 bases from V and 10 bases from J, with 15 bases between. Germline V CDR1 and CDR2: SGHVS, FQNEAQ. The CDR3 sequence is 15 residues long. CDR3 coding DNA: TGTGCCAGCAGCTTATCAGTGGGGGCGAACTCACCCCTCCACTTT. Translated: CASSLSVGANSPLHF.

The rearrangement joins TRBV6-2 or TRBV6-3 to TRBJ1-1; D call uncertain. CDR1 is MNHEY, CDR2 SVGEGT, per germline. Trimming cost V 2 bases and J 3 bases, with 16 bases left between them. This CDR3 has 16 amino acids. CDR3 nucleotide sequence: TGTGCCAGCAGTTACGGTAGTTCCTTTGACGACACTGAAGCTTTCTTT. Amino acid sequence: CASSYGSSFDDTEAFF.

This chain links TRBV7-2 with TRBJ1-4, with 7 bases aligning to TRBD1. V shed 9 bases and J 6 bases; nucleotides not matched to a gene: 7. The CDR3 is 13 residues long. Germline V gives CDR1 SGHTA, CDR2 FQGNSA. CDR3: CASQGQSHEKLFF. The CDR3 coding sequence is TGTGCCAGTCAGGGACAGAGTCATGAAAAACTGTTTTTT.

The CDR3 nucleotides read TGTGCCAGCAGCTTAGTTGTCAGGGCTGAGCAGTTCTTC. It specifies CASSLVVRAEQFF. The rearrangement links TRBV7-2 to TRBJ2-1; D may be TRBD1 (5 bases). V was clipped by 1 base and J by 9 bases, with 10 bases between them. The CDR3 sequence is 13 residues long. Germline V gives CDR1 SGHTA, CDR2 FQGNSA. The entire variable domain, with the rest obtained from reference TRBV7-2 and TRBJ2-1, is as follows: GAGVSQSPSNKVTEKGKDVELRCDPISGHTALYWYRQSLGQGLEFLIYFQGNSAPDKSGLPSDRFSAERTGGSVSTLTIQRTQQEDSAVYLCASSLVVRAEQFFGPGTRLTVL.

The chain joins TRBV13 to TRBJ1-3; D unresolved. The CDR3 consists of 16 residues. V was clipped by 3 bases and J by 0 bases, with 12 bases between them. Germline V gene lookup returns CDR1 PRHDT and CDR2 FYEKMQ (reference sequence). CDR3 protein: CASSFRPESSGNTIYF. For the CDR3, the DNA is TGTGCCAGCAGCTTTCGCCCCGAGAGCTCTGGAAACACCATATATTTT.

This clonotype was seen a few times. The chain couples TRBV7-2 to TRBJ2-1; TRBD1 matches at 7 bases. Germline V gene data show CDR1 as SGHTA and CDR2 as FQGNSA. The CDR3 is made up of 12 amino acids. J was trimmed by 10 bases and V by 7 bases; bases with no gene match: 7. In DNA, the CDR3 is TGTGCCAGCAAAAGACAGGGAACAGAGCAGTTCTTC. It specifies CASKRQGTEQFF.

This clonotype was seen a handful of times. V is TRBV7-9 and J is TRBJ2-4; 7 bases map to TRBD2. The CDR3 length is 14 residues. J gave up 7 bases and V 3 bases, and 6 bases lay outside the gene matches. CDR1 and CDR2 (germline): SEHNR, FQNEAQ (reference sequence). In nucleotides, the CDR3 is TGTGCCAGCAGCTTGCGGCAGGGAGGGAACATTCAGTACTTC. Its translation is CASSLRQGGNIQYF.

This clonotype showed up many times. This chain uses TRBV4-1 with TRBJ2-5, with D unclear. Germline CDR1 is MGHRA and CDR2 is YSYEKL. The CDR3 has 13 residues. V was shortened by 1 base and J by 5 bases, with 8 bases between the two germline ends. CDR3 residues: CASSQAREETQYF. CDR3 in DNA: TGCGCCAGCAGCCAAGCTAGAGAGGAGACCCAGTACTTC.

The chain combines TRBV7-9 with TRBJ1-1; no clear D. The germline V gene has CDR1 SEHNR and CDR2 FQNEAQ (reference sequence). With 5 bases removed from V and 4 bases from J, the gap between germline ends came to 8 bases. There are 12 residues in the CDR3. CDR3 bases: TGTGCCAGCAGCCCAGTCCGCACTGAAGCTTTCTTT. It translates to CASSPVRTEAFF.

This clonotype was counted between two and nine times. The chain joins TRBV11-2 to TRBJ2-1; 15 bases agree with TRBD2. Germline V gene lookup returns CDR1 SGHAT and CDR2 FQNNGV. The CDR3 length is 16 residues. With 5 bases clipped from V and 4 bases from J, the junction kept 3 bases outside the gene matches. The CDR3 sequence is CASSPGTSGGYNEQFF. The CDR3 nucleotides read TGTGCCAGCAGCCCCGGGACTAGCGGGGGGTACAATGAGCAGTTCTTC.

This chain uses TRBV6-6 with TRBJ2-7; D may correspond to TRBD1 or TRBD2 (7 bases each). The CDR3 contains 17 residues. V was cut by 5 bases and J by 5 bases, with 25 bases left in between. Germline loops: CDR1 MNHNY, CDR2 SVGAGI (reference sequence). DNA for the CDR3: TGTGCCAGCAGTAACGTCAGGGGGGGGCCGCTCCGGAACGAGCAGTACTTC. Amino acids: CASSNVRGGPLRNEQYF.

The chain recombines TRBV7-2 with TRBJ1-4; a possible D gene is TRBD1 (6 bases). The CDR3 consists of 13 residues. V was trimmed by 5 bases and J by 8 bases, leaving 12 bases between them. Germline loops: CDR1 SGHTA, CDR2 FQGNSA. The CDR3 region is CASSSEGGEKLFF. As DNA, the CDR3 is TGTGCCAGCAGCAGTGAGGGGGGAGAAAAACTGTTTTTT.

This CDR3 is CASSLEGGEQYV. As DNA, the CDR3 is TGCGCCAGCAGCTTAGAGGGTGGAGAGCAGTACGTC. This chain connects TRBV5-1 to TRBJ2-7, with D perhaps TRBD2 (5 bases). The CDR3 has 12 amino acids. CDR1 SGHRS and CDR2 YFSETQ come from the germline V gene. The V end lost 2 bases, the J end lost 7 bases, and 10 bases lay between the germline ends.

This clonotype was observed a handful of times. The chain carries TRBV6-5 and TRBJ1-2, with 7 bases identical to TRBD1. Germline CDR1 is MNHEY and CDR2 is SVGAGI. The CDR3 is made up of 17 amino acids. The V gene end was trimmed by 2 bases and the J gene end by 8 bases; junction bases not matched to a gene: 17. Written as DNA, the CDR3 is TGTGCCAGCAGTTACGCCCTTGGCTCGACAGGGCAGGACGGCTACACCTTC. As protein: CASSYALGSTGQDGYTF.

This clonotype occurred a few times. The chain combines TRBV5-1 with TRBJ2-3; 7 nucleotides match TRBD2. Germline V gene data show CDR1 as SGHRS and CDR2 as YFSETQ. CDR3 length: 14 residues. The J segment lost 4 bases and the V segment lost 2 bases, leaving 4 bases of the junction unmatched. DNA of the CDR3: TGCGCCAGCAGCTTCCAAGCGGGGCCAGATACGCAGTATTTT. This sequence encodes CASSFQAGPDTQYF.

The DNA of the CDR3 is TGTGCCAGCAGCTTAATGGGACAGGTCGACACCGGGGAGCTGTTTTTT. Protein product: CASSLMGQVDTGELFF. This rearrangement joins TRBV7-2 to TRBJ2-2, with 8 bases that match TRBD1. Trimming took 2 bases from V and 3 from J; bases not matched to a gene: 5. The CDR3 is 16 amino acids. Germline-derived CDR1 and CDR2 are SGHTA and FQGNSA. Full variable domain (rest looked up from reference TRBV7-2 and TRBJ2-2): GAGVSQSPSNKVTEKGKDVELRCDPISGHTALYWYRQSLGQGLEFLIYFQGNSAPDKSGLPSDRFSAERTGGSVSTLTIQRTQQEDSAVYLCASSLMGQVDTGELFFGEGSRLTVL.

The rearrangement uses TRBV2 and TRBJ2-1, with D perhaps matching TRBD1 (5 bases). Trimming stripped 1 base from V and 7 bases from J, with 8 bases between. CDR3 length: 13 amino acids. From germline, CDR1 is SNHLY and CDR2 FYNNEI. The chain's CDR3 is CASSEEQVNEQFF. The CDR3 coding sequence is TGTGCCAGCAGTGAAGAACAGGTTAATGAGCAGTTCTTC.

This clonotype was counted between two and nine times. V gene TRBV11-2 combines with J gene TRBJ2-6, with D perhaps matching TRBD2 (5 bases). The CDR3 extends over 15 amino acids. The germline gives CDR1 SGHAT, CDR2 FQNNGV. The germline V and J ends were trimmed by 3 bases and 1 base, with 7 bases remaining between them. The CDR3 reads CASSFRGSGANVLTF. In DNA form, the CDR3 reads TGTGCCAGCAGCTTTCGGGGATCTGGGGCCAACGTCCTGACTTTC.

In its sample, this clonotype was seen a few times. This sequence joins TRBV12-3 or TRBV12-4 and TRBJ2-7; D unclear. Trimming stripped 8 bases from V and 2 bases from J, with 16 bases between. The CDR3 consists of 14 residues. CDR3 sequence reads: CASRPPWPPYEQYF. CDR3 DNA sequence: TGTGCCAGCCGCCCCCCCTGGCCCCCCTACGAGCAGTACTTC.

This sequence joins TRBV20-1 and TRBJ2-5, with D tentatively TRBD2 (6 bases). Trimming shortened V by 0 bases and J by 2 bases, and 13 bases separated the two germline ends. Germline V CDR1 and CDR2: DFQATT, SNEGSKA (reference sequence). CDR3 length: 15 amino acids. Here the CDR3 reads CSAREFGGYQETQYF. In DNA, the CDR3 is TGCAGTGCTAGAGAATTCGGGGGATATCAAGAGACCCAGTACTTC.

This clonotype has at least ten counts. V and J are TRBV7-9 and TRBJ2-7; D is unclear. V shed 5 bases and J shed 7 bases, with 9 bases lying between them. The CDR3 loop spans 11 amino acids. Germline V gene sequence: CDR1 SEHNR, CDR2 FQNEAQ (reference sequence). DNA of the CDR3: TGTGCCAGCAGCCGATACAGAGAGCAGTACTTC. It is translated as CASSRYREQYF.

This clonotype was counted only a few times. The CDR3, as DNA: TGTGCCAGCCGGACAGGGTATGCAGATACGCAGTATTTT. The encoded protein is CASRTGYADTQYF. The J gene is TRBJ2-3, the V gene TRBV25-1; TRBD1 matches at 8 bases. The CDR3 runs to 13 residues. V trimming: 8 bases; J trimming: 4 bases; junction bases outside the gene matches: 5. Germline CDR1 MGHDK, CDR2 SYGVNS.